Listed below are T cell receptor beta chains from one sample, sequenced in a study of cytomegalovirus exposure and HLA in healthy donors. TCRdb's table, derived via immunoSEQ multiplex PCR, lists solely in-frame clones and lacks some. The sample lists 150,000 to 200,000 clones; roughly 80% were seen once. Sequences were obtained from PBMCs. Receptors were obtained from a woman under 30 in good health and CMV-seronegative. The CDR3 runs from the conserved cysteine through the conserved F or W. The order of the fields is clone size, D gene, V gene, J gene, CDR3 DNA, CDR3 protein. A D gene is named only where the DNA matches it firmly. Rows may omit the clone size; those that give it use once, few, many or a size class.

>NA|NA|TRBV4-3|TRBJ1-1
TGCGCCAGCAGCCAAGACGGGGGGAACACTGAAGCTTTCTTT
CASSQDGGNTEAFF
>NA|NA|TRBV6-5|TRBJ2-7
TGTGCCAGCAGGATGGACAGCTACGAGCAGTACTTC
CASRMDSYEQYF
>NA|NA|TRBV21-1|TRBJ2-7
TGTGCCAGCAGCACATCCGGGACAGGCGGGTACGAGCAGTACTTC
CASSTSGTGGYEQYF
>NA|NA|TRBV9|TRBJ2-2
TGTGCCAGCAGCTCCTCCAGCGCCAACACCGGGGAGCTGTTTTTT
CASSSSSANTGELFF
>NA|TRBD1|TRBV6-6|TRBJ1-5
TGTGCCAGCAATAACCTTGCCGGGACAGGGGATCAGCCCCAGCATTTT
CASNNLAGTGDQPQHF
>NA|NA|TRBV5-5|TRBJ2-5
TGTGCCAGCAGCTTAGGGGGCCAAGAGACCCAGTACTTC
CASSLGGQETQYF
>NA|NA|TRBV7-2|TRBJ2-1
TGTGCCAGCAGCTTGGCTAGCATGAAGCAGTTCTTC
CASSLASMKQFF
>NA|NA|TRBV7-9|TRBJ1-2
TGTTCCAGCAGCTCCACAGGGCCCTACTATGGCTACACCTTC
CSSSSTGPYYGYTF
>NA|TRBD1|TRBV14|TRBJ1-1
TGTGCAGCAGCCAAGATCAGGGGGACTGAAGCTTTCTTT
CAAAKIRGTEAFF
>NA|NA|TRBV11-2|TRBJ2-7
TGTGCCAGCAGCACCAACAGGAATCCCTACGAGCAGTACTTC
CASSTNRNPYEQYF
>once|NA|TRBV4-3|TRBJ1-2
TGCGCCAGCAGCCAAGATATTGGCACAACTAACTATGGCTACACCTTC
CASSQDIGTTNYGYTF
>NA|TRBD1|TRBV7-2|TRBJ2-7
TGTGCCAGCAGCTTAGCCGTAGGGGACAGGATACCCTACGAGCAGTACTTC
CASSLAVGDRIPYEQYF
>NA|NA|TRBV5-8|TRBJ1-2
TGTGCCAGCAGCTTAGGGGGGGACTATGGCTACACCTTC
CASSLGGDYGYTF
>NA|TRBD1|TRBV28|TRBJ2-7
TGTGCCAGCAACACGGGACAGACCTACGAGCAGTACTTC
CASNTGQTYEQYF
>NA|TRBD2|TRBV6-5|TRBJ2-2
TGTGCCAGCAGCGGACTAGCGGGAGGCGGGGAGCTGTTTTTT
CASSGLAGGGELFF
>NA|TRBD2|TRBV11-2|TRBJ2-3
TGTGCCAGCAGCTTCTCTCTTCTCATAGCGGGAGTGCCGGAAGATACGCAGTATTTT
CASSFSLLIAGVPEDTQYF
>once|TRBD1|TRBV7-6|TRBJ2-6
TGTGCCAGCAGCTTAACGGGACAGGGTGCGTCAGGGGCCAACGTCCTGACTTTC
CASSLTGQGASGANVLTF
>NA|NA|TRBV15|TRBJ1-1
TGTGCCACCAGCAGAGTGGGGGGCACTGAAGCTTTCTTT
CATSRVGGTEAFF
>once|TRBD2|TRBV5-6|TRBJ2-2
TGTGCCAGCAGCTTCTTAGGCGGGAGTGGGGACACCGGGGAGCTGTTTTTT
CASSFLGGSGDTGELFF
>NA|TRBD1|TRBV30|TRBJ1-3
TGTGCCTGGGCGTCGGGACAGGGCTCTGGAAACACCATATATTTT
CAWASGQGSGNTIYF
>NA|NA|TRBV20-1|TRBJ2-1
TGCGGAGGGCCGAGGCATAGTCGGTTCTTC
CGGPRHSRFF
>NA|NA|TRBV5-8|TRBJ2-5
TGTGCCAGCAGCTTGGAGGTGGGACTCCTGATACAAGAGACCCAGTACTTC
CASSLEVGLLIQETQYF
>NA|NA|TRBV18|TRBJ2-5
TGTGCCAGCTCACCTACAGGGTTGGGAGAGACCCAGTACTTC
CASSPTGLGETQYF
>few|NA|TRBV5-1|TRBJ2-3
TGCGCCAGCAGCTTGGGAGAATCGGGTGGCGTCACAGATACGCAGTATTTT
CASSLGESGGVTDTQYF
>few|NA|TRBV7-2|TRBJ2-3
TGTGCCAGCAGCCCCTTGACGGGGAGCACTGCAGATACGCAGTATTTT
CASSPLTGSTADTQYF
>NA|TRBD2|TRBV7-2|TRBJ2-1
TGTGCCAGCAGCTTAGTAACTAGCGGGAGAGAGAGGTTCTTC
CASSLVTSGRERFF
>NA|NA|TRBV11-2|TRBJ2-7
TGTGCCAGCAGCTCCGCTTCCGAGCAGTACTTC
CASSSASEQYF
>NA|TRBD2|TRBV18|TRBJ2-5
TGTGCCAGCGGGGGGGACGAGACCCAGTACTTC
CASGGDETQYF
>NA|TRBD1|TRBV27|TRBJ1-1
TGTGCCAGCAGTAGCGAGGACAGGGTTCACACTGAAGCTTTCTTT
CASSSEDRVHTEAFF
>few|NA|TRBV6-5|TRBJ1-1
TGTGCCAGCAATCTCCGGCAACAGGGTAACACTGAAGCTTTCTTT
CASNLRQQGNTEAFF
>NA|TRBD1|TRBV5-1|TRBJ2-2
TGCGCCAGCCGACAGGGATCGAGCACCGGGGAGCTGTTTTTT
CASRQGSSTGELFF
>NA|NA|TRBV19|TRBJ1-2
TGTGCCAGTAGCATACCCGGACAGCCAAACTATGGCTACACCTTC
CASSIPGQPNYGYTF
>NA|NA|TRBV11-2|TRBJ2-3
TGTGCCAGCAGCCCCCCAGGGGCGGCAGATACGCAGTATTTT
CASSPPGAADTQYF
>once|NA|TRBV7-9|TRBJ2-3
TGTGCCAGCTTAGGAGAAGTCACAGATACGCAGTATTTT
CASLGEVTDTQYF
>NA|TRBD1|TRBV5-4|TRBJ2-1
TGTGCCAGCAGCTACGACAGGGGGCTTAGGAATGAGCAGTTCTTC
CASSYDRGLRNEQFF
>NA|NA|TRBV2|TRBJ2-6
TGTGCCAGCAGTGAGGAGGTAAAGAGCTCTGGGGCCAACGTCCTGACTTTC
CASSEEVKSSGANVLTF
>once|TRBD1|TRBV27|TRBJ1-2
TGTGCCAGCGGGCCGGACAGGGAAGAGGCCCAAGGTAACTATGGCTACACCTTC
CASGPDREEAQGNYGYTF
>NA|NA|TRBV27|TRBJ2-5
TGTGCCAGCAGTTTAAACAGGGATCGGAAGACCCAGTACTTC
CASSLNRDRKTQYF
>NA|TRBD1|TRBV4-3|TRBJ1-2
TGCGCCAGCAGCCCCCGGACAGGGGGAGGCTACACCTTC
CASSPRTGGGYTF
>NA|NA|TRBV5-1|TRBJ2-1
TGCGCCAGCAGCTTATATCCCAGGGGATTCACTGAGCAGTTCTTC
CASSLYPRGFTEQFF
>NA|TRBD2|TRBV5-4|TRBJ2-7
TGTGCCAGCAGCTTGTATCTAGCGGGGGCCTACGAGCAGTACTTC
CASSLYLAGAYEQYF
>NA|TRBD2|TRBV9|TRBJ2-5
TGTGCCAGCAGCGTGGGACTAGCGGGAGTAGAGACCCAGTACTTC
CASSVGLAGVETQYF
>NA|TRBD2|TRBV27|TRBJ2-1
TGTGCCAGCAGTTCTTACGGGAGGAGCTCCTACAATGAGCAGTTCTTC
CASSSYGRSSYNEQFF
>NA|TRBD1|TRBV7-8|TRBJ1-2
TGTGCCAGCAGCTTAGAGGGTTTGGGACAGGGGATCTATGGCTACACCTTC
CASSLEGLGQGIYGYTF
>NA|NA|TRBV29-1|TRBJ2-1
TGCAGCGTTGAAGCGACACCCTACAATGAGCAGTTCTTC
CSVEATPYNEQFF
>NA|TRBD1|TRBV2|TRBJ2-5
TGTGCCAGTATTAGGACAGGGGTGGGAGAGACCCAGTACTTC
CASIRTGVGETQYF
>NA|NA|TRBV14|TRBJ1-4
TGTGCCAGCAGCCAGGGTTCGGGATCTCTTCAAGGAAAACTGTTTTTT
CASSQGSGSLQGKLFF
>NA|TRBD1|TRBV29-1|TRBJ2-1
TGCAGCGCCCTGGGGGGACAGGGCTCCTACAATGAGCAGTTCTTC
CSALGGQGSYNEQFF
>NA|TRBD1|TRBV6-5|TRBJ2-5
TGTGCCAGCAGTTACATGACAGGGGGAGAGACCCAGTACTTC
CASSYMTGGETQYF
>once|NA|TRBV5-4|TRBJ1-4
TGTGCCAGCAGCTCTTCAGGGGAGGGTGGTGAAAAACTGTTTTTT
CASSSSGEGGEKLFF
>once|NA|TRBV5-1|TRBJ2-5
TGCGCCAGCAGCTTGGTCGCGGGGATACAAGAGACCCAGTACTTC
CASSLVAGIQETQYF
>NA|NA|TRBV18|TRBJ2-2
TGTGCCAGCTCACCCCGACTAGTATCATGGACCGGGGAGCTGTTTTTT
CASSPRLVSWTGELFF
>NA|TRBD2|TRBV28|TRBJ2-1
TGTGCCAGCAGCCTGACTAGCGGGAGCAATGAGCAGTTCTTC
CASSLTSGSNEQFF
>NA|TRBD1|TRBV4-1|TRBJ2-3
TGCGCCAGCAGCCAAGGTGGGGGACAGAGCACAGATACGCAGTATTTT
CASSQGGGQSTDTQYF
>NA|TRBD1|TRBV5-1|TRBJ1-3
TGCGCCAGCAGCCCCCGATCGACAGGGGGAGGAAACACCATATATTTT
CASSPRSTGGGNTIYF
>NA|NA|TRBV7-8|TRBJ2-2
TGTGCCAGCAGCTTAGTCAGGGCGAACACCGGGGAGCTGTTTTTT
CASSLVRANTGELFF
>NA|NA|TRBV7-7|TRBJ2-1
TGTGCCAGCAGCGCCCTCACTGAGAACAATGAGCAGTTCTTC
CASSALTENNEQFF
>NA|NA|TRBV7-2|TRBJ2-7
TGTGCCAGCAGCCTAACAGGGCTAGGCGAGCAGTACTTC
CASSLTGLGEQYF
>NA|NA|TRBV4-1|TRBJ2-2
TGCGCCAGCAGCCAAGACTTAATGCGCTCGAACACCGGGGAGCTGTTTTTT
CASSQDLMRSNTGELFF
>NA|TRBD2|TRBV5-1|TRBJ2-5
TGCGCCAGCAGCAAACGGACTAGCGGTCAAGAGACCCAGTACTTC
CASSKRTSGQETQYF